Listed here is a single T cell receptor beta chain. The record originates from a study of blood T cell repertoires in COVID-19. Study-wide context: Sites across the United States, Italy and Spain contributed samples from acute and convalescent COVID-19. In each case, the material was cDNA or gDNA derived from T cells, B-cell-depleted T cells, or PBMCs.

Per germline, CDR1 MGHRA and CDR2 YSYEKL. This CDR3 is built from 16 residues. Trimming left V 4 bases short and J 1 base short, with 15 bases between. Authors' processing steps: From reference gene primer amplification, estimates of nucleated cell counts were derived. TCRdb's copy holds only in-frame clones and misses some; the assay was immunoSEQ multiplex PCR. The V and J calls and clone size come from that table; D and trimming were worked out from the DNA. This table holds about 410,000 clones, about nine tenths found once. What was sequenced was peripheral blood. J is TRBJ2-3 and V is TRBV4-1; D is perhaps TRBD2 (7 bases). The origin of this receptor is a woman in her thirties with active or convalescent COVID-19. The CDR3 DNA sequence: TGCGCCAGCAGCCTCCACCCCGGGGGGCGCACAGATACGCAGTATTTT. Its protein is CASSLHPGGRTDTQYF.